The T cell receptor (beta chain) under discussion was sequenced for a study of blood T cell repertoires in COVID-19. Using immunoSEQ multiplex PCR, the repertoire was profiled, and TCRdb retains in-frame clones only, with some absent. In the table there are about 110,000 clones, approximately 85% of which are singletons. Germline V gene data show CDR1 as GTSNPN and CDR2 as SVGIG (reference sequence). The CDR3 is 19 amino acids. V was clipped by 1 base and J by 1 base; unmatched bases: 18. The TCR originated in a human donor in a cohort sampled during active COVID-19. V and J are TRBV30 and TRBJ2-7; 8 bases are shared with TRBD2. The specimen was peripheral blood. The CDR3 sequence: CAWSAQVGRVSWASYEQYF. The CDR3, as DNA: TGTGCCTGGAGTGCCCAGGTCGGGAGGGTCAGCTGGGCGTCCTACGAGCAGTACTTC.